This is a list of T cell receptor beta chains from one sample in a study of blood T cell repertoires in COVID-19. TCRdb's copy holds only in-frame clones and misses some; the assay was immunoSEQ multiplex PCR. The repertoire consists of roughly 200,000 clones, with over 60% occurring once and the leading ten covering less than 7%. Specimen: peripheral blood. These receptor sequences come from a woman between 65 and 79 years old with acute or convalescent COVID-19. CDR3s include the opening cysteine and the closing phenylalanine or tryptophan. Fields, in order: V gene, clone size, D gene, J gene, CDR3 DNA, CDR3 protein. D genes are given only for firm matches. Clone size, where shown, is once, few, many, or a class for clones that have expanded.

V gene: TRBV16
clone size: NA
D gene: TRBD1
J gene: TRBJ2-3
CDR3 DNA: TGTGCCAGCAGCCTCGGGACAGGGGCAACAGATACGCAGTATTTT
CDR3 protein: CASSLGTGATDTQYF

V gene: TRBV11-2
clone size: NA
D gene: NA
J gene: TRBJ2-1
CDR3 DNA: TGTGCCAGCAGCTTGGGTGGGAGGTTACTTTACAATGAGCAGTTCTTC
CDR3 protein: CASSLGGRLLYNEQFF

V gene: TRBV20-1
clone size: once
D gene: NA
J gene: TRBJ1-1
CDR3 DNA: TGCAGTGCTAGCAGGGACACTGAAGCTTTCTTT
CDR3 protein: CSASRDTEAFF

V gene: TRBV29-1
clone size: NA
D gene: TRBD1
J gene: TRBJ2-7
CDR3 DNA: TGCAGCGTTGAAGATTTTACCGGGACAGGGGTCTACGAGCAGTACTTC
CDR3 protein: CSVEDFTGTGVYEQYF

V gene: TRBV24-1
clone size: NA
D gene: TRBD2
J gene: TRBJ2-1
CDR3 DNA: TGTGCCACCAGTGACCCTGGACTAGCGGGAGCCAATGAGCAGTTCTTC
CDR3 protein: CATSDPGLAGANEQFF

V gene: TRBV9
clone size: NA
D gene: TRBD1
J gene: TRBJ2-1
CDR3 DNA: TGTGCCAGCAGCCCAAACAGGGGTAATGAGCAGTTCTTC
CDR3 protein: CASSPNRGNEQFF

V gene: TRBV28
clone size: NA
D gene: TRBD1
J gene: TRBJ2-2
CDR3 DNA: TGTGCCAGCAGTTTAAGGCGGGGACAGGTTCAAGGCGGGGAGCTGTTTTTT
CDR3 protein: CASSLRRGQVQGGELFF

V gene: TRBV2
clone size: NA
D gene: TRBD1
J gene: TRBJ1-5
CDR3 DNA: TGTGCCAGCAGGGGGCGACAGGGTCAGCCCCAGCATTTT
CDR3 protein: CASRGRQGQPQHF

V gene: TRBV28
clone size: NA
D gene: TRBD2
J gene: TRBJ2-1
CDR3 DNA: TGTGCCAGCGGTGGGACTAGCGGGAGGAATGAGCAGTTCTTC
CDR3 protein: CASGGTSGRNEQFF

V gene: TRBV11-3
clone size: NA
D gene: NA
J gene: TRBJ2-7
CDR3 DNA: TGTGCCAGCTCCCCAAACAGGGGGGGCGAGCAGTACTTC
CDR3 protein: CASSPNRGGEQYF

V gene: TRBV11-2
clone size: NA
D gene: NA
J gene: TRBJ1-2
CDR3 DNA: TGTGCCAGCAGCTTAGATGGGGCCTATGGTGGCTACACCTTC
CDR3 protein: CASSLDGAYGGYTF

V gene: TRBV2
clone size: NA
D gene: NA
J gene: TRBJ1-1
CDR3 DNA: TGTGCCAGCAGTGAATCGAGGGCAGGGGCCGTCACTGAAGCTTTCTTT
CDR3 protein: CASSESRAGAVTEAFF

V gene: TRBV27
clone size: NA
D gene: TRBD2
J gene: TRBJ2-1
CDR3 DNA: TGTGCCAGCAGTTCCGTACTAGCGGGAGTAGGGAATGAGCAGTTCTTC
CDR3 protein: CASSSVLAGVGNEQFF

V gene: TRBV27
clone size: NA
D gene: NA
J gene: TRBJ1-1
CDR3 DNA: TGTGCCAGCAGTTTATACGGGATGAACACTGAAGCTTTCTTT
CDR3 protein: CASSLYGMNTEAFF

V gene: TRBV2
clone size: NA
D gene: TRBD2
J gene: TRBJ2-5
CDR3 DNA: TGTGCCAGCAGAATTAGCGGGAGTACCGGAGAGACCCAGTACTTC
CDR3 protein: CASRISGSTGETQYF

V gene: TRBV3-1/TRBV3-2
clone size: NA
D gene: TRBD1
J gene: TRBJ1-1
CDR3 DNA: TGTGCCAGCAGCCAAGAATTGACAGGGGGCACTGAAGCTTTCTTT
CDR3 protein: CASSQELTGGTEAFF

V gene: TRBV12-5
clone size: NA
D gene: NA
J gene: TRBJ1-5
CDR3 DNA: TGTGCTAGCGCGGGGGGGAGCAATCAGCCCCAGCATTTT
CDR3 protein: CASAGGSNQPQHF

V gene: TRBV30
clone size: NA
D gene: TRBD1
J gene: TRBJ1-5
CDR3 DNA: TGTGCCTGGAGTGCAGGGGGCACTCAGCCCCAGCATTTT
CDR3 protein: CAWSAGGTQPQHF

V gene: TRBV19
clone size: once
D gene: TRBD2
J gene: TRBJ2-1
CDR3 DNA: TGTGCCAGTAGGCAACTAGCGGCATACTACAATGAGCAGTTCTTC
CDR3 protein: CASRQLAAYYNEQFF

V gene: TRBV5-1
clone size: NA
D gene: NA
J gene: TRBJ1-5
CDR3 DNA: TGCGCCAGCAGCTTGGAAGGCAGGGGCAATCAGCCCCAGCATTTT
CDR3 protein: CASSLEGRGNQPQHF

V gene: TRBV28
clone size: NA
D gene: TRBD1
J gene: TRBJ1-2
CDR3 DNA: TGTGCCAGCAGTACAGGGGCTGATGGCTACACCTTC
CDR3 protein: CASSTGADGYTF

V gene: TRBV6-5
clone size: once
D gene: TRBD1
J gene: TRBJ2-7
CDR3 DNA: TGTGCCAGCAGTTTACGGGACAGAGACTACGAGCAGTACTTC
CDR3 protein: CASSLRDRDYEQYF

V gene: TRBV11-3
clone size: NA
D gene: NA
J gene: TRBJ1-1
CDR3 DNA: TGTGCCAGCAGCTTAGATAGGAGCACTGAAGCTTTCTTT
CDR3 protein: CASSLDRSTEAFF

V gene: TRBV19
clone size: NA
D gene: TRBD1
J gene: TRBJ1-5
CDR3 DNA: TGTGCCAGTAGTCTGATGGGACAGGGGGCGGTTCAGCCCCAGCATTTT
CDR3 protein: CASSLMGQGAVQPQHF

V gene: TRBV6-1
clone size: NA
D gene: TRBD2
J gene: TRBJ2-7
CDR3 DNA: TGTGCCAGCAGTGAAAGGTTCGGACTAGCGGGAGGTAGGAACGACGAGCAGTACTTC
CDR3 protein: CASSERFGLAGGRNDEQYF

V gene: TRBV5-5
clone size: NA
D gene: NA
J gene: TRBJ1-1
CDR3 DNA: TGTGCCAGCAGCTTCTTGGTTGCCGGGGGTGGTGAAGCTTTCTTT
CDR3 protein: CASSFLVAGGGEAFF

V gene: TRBV25-1
clone size: NA
D gene: NA
J gene: TRBJ1-5
CDR3 DNA: TGTGCCAGCAGTGGAGACTATCAGCCCCAGCATTTT
CDR3 protein: CASSGDYQPQHF

V gene: TRBV6-4
clone size: NA
D gene: NA
J gene: TRBJ1-1
CDR3 DNA: TGTGCCAGCAGGCCCACTTTGGAGTCAGCTGAAGCTTTCTTT
CDR3 protein: CASRPTLESAEAFF

V gene: TRBV30
clone size: NA
D gene: TRBD1
J gene: TRBJ1-3
CDR3 DNA: TGTGCCTGGAGAGACAGGGGTGACACCATATATTTT
CDR3 protein: CAWRDRGDTIYF

V gene: TRBV19
clone size: NA
D gene: NA
J gene: TRBJ1-1
CDR3 DNA: TGTGCCAGTAGTATTCTCAGGACACCACCCCCTGAAGCTTTCTTT
CDR3 protein: CASSILRTPPPEAFF

V gene: TRBV30
clone size: NA
D gene: TRBD1
J gene: TRBJ1-6
CDR3 DNA: TGTGCCTGGGGCGACAGGGCCCCCTTTCCCCTCCACTTT
CDR3 protein: CAWGDRAPFPLHF

V gene: TRBV5-1
clone size: NA
D gene: TRBD1
J gene: TRBJ1-1
CDR3 DNA: TGCGCCAGCAGCTTGTCCGGACAGGGGGCGCGAGCGGCAGAAGCTTTCTTT
CDR3 protein: CASSLSGQGARAAEAFF

V gene: TRBV7-2
clone size: NA
D gene: TRBD2
J gene: TRBJ2-1
CDR3 DNA: TGTGCCAGCACCCTTTCGCGGGAGAGGGTCAATGAGCAGTTCTTC
CDR3 protein: CASTLSRERVNEQFF

V gene: TRBV5-1
clone size: NA
D gene: NA
J gene: TRBJ2-7
CDR3 DNA: TGCGCCAGCAGCTTGACGGAGAGCTACGAGCGGCAGTACTTC
CDR3 protein: CASSLTESYERQYF

V gene: TRBV28
clone size: NA
D gene: TRBD1
J gene: TRBJ1-1
CDR3 DNA: TGTGCCAGCAGGCATGCCGGGACAGGGTCCATGAACACTGAAGCTTTCTTT
CDR3 protein: CASRHAGTGSMNTEAFF

V gene: TRBV10-2
clone size: NA
D gene: NA
J gene: TRBJ1-5
CDR3 DNA: TGCGCCAGCAGTCTGGGACAAAATCAGCCCCAGCATTTT
CDR3 protein: CASSLGQNQPQHF

V gene: TRBV7-2
clone size: NA
D gene: NA
J gene: TRBJ2-7
CDR3 DNA: TGTGCCAGCAGCTTTGGGGGCTCCCTGGGCGAGCAGTACTTC
CDR3 protein: CASSFGGSLGEQYF

V gene: TRBV15
clone size: NA
D gene: TRBD2
J gene: TRBJ2-3
CDR3 DNA: TGTGCCACCAGGTCGGGCCGCGGGAGGGCCGCCAGTGGCACAGATACGCAGTATTTT
CDR3 protein: CATRSGRGRAASGTDTQYF

V gene: TRBV27
clone size: NA
D gene: TRBD2
J gene: TRBJ2-1
CDR3 DNA: TGTGCCAGCAGTTCCCGGACTAGCGGGAATCATAATGAGCAGTTCTTC
CDR3 protein: CASSSRTSGNHNEQFF

V gene: TRBV2
clone size: NA
D gene: NA
J gene: TRBJ1-4
CDR3 DNA: TGTGCCAGCAGTGATCGTCCCAACAGGCTTAATGAAAAACTGTTTTTT
CDR3 protein: CASSDRPNRLNEKLFF

V gene: TRBV7-8
clone size: NA
D gene: TRBD1
J gene: TRBJ1-1
CDR3 DNA: TGTGCCAGCAGCCTTAGACAGGGCCGGGGTGAAGCTTTCTTT
CDR3 protein: CASSLRQGRGEAFF

V gene: TRBV15
clone size: NA
D gene: NA
J gene: TRBJ1-2
CDR3 DNA: TGTGCCACCAGCAGACGGACGGGGAACTATAACTATGGCTACACCTTC
CDR3 protein: CATSRRTGNYNYGYTF

V gene: TRBV19
clone size: NA
D gene: NA
J gene: TRBJ2-7
CDR3 DNA: TGTGCCAGTAGTTTCCCCAAGAAGCGTGGCGACGAGCAGTACTTC
CDR3 protein: CASSFPKKRGDEQYF

V gene: TRBV2
clone size: NA
D gene: NA
J gene: TRBJ1-1
CDR3 DNA: TGTGCCAGCAGTGAAGCTGAGACGCCGAGGGCTTTCTTT
CDR3 protein: CASSEAETPRAFF

V gene: TRBV7-8
clone size: NA
D gene: TRBD1
J gene: TRBJ1-1
CDR3 DNA: TGTGCCAGCAGCTTGGAGGGACAGTTGAACACTGAAGCTTTCTTT
CDR3 protein: CASSLEGQLNTEAFF

V gene: TRBV14
clone size: NA
D gene: TRBD2
J gene: TRBJ2-7
CDR3 DNA: TGTGCCAGCGGTCTAGCGGGAGCCTACGAGCAGTACTTC
CDR3 protein: CASGLAGAYEQYF

V gene: TRBV18
clone size: NA
D gene: TRBD1
J gene: TRBJ2-7
CDR3 DNA: TGTGCCAGCTCACCAGCCGGGACAGGGACGTACGAGCAGTACTTC
CDR3 protein: CASSPAGTGTYEQYF

V gene: TRBV5-1
clone size: few
D gene: NA
J gene: TRBJ1-6
CDR3 DNA: TGCGCCAGCAGCTCAAGACAGAGGAGCTCCTATAATTCACCCCTCCACTTT
CDR3 protein: CASSSRQRSSYNSPLHF

V gene: TRBV27
clone size: few
D gene: NA
J gene: TRBJ1-2
CDR3 DNA: TGTGCCAGCAGTTTATCGATAGGTCATACCGGAGTTGGCTACACCTTC
CDR3 protein: CASSLSIGHTGVGYTF